These 10 T cell receptor beta chains were all obtained from the same sample, sequenced in a study of early T cells in non-severe SARS-CoV-2 infection. TCRdb ran MiXCR on the 5' RACE reads and lists one entry per CDR3 protein. The sample shows roughly 120,000 distinct CDR3 sequences, roughly 12% of them seen only once. The source was whole blood, collected at baseline. The receptor set was obtained from an adult who was a healthcare worker with PCR-confirmed SARS-CoV-2 infection or an uninfected control (not recorded which).

This clonotype appeared a few times. The rearrangement joins TRBV7-9 to TRBJ2-5; D is possibly TRBD1 (5 bases). The germline CDR1 and CDR2 sequences are SEHNR and FQNEAQ (reference sequence). Between the trimmed V and J ends, which lost 3 bases and 0 bases, there was a span of 8 bases. This CDR3 contains 14 residues. The CDR3 reads CASSLGLNQETQYF. CDR3 DNA sequence: TGTGCCAGCAGCTTGGGGCTGAACCAAGAGACCCAGTACTTC.

This clonotype has ten or more counts. The chain uses TRBV29-1 and TRBJ1-5; no clear D gene. Germline V gene lookup returns CDR1 SQVTM and CDR2 ANQGSEA. The V gene lost 6 bases and the J gene lost 0 bases, with 12 bases spanning the gap. This CDR3 comprises 14 residues. CDR3 loop: CSVQGGHSNQPQHF. The CDR3 nucleotides are TGCAGCGTCCAAGGCGGCCATAGCAATCAGCCCCAGCATTTT.

The chain joins TRBV7-2 to TRBJ1-1, with D uncertain. V was cut by 1 base and J by 0 bases, with 6 bases left in between. This CDR3 has 14 amino acids. Germline V gives CDR1 SGHTA, CDR2 FQGNSA. CDR3 region: CASSLVAMNTEAFF. In nucleotides, the CDR3 is TGTGCCAGCAGCTTAGTAGCGATGAACACTGAAGCTTTCTTT.

The chain couples TRBV10-3 to TRBJ2-2, with D perhaps matching TRBD1 (5 bases). The V and J ends lost 6 bases and 2 bases respectively, with 7 bases between them. This CDR3 is built from 13 residues. The germline V gene encodes CDR1 ENHRY and CDR2 SYGVKD. CDR3 sequence: CAIRDTNTGELFF. In DNA, the CDR3 is TGTGCCATCAGGGACACCAACACCGGGGAGCTGTTTTTT.

The J gene is TRBJ2-7, the V gene TRBV7-7, with 7 bases that match TRBD1. The V gene end was trimmed by 4 bases and the J gene end by 1 base; junction bases not matched to a gene: 7. Germline V gene data show CDR1 as SSHAT and CDR2 as FNYEAQ (reference sequence). The CDR3 runs to 15 residues. In DNA form, the CDR3 reads TGTGCCAGCAGCTCCAGGGGGACCCATTCCTACGAGCAGTACTTC. Its protein is CASSSRGTHSYEQYF.

The sample holds a few counts of this clonotype. V gene TRBV7-8 combines with J gene TRBJ1-2, with 7 bases that match TRBD1. The germline gives CDR1 SGHVS, CDR2 FQNEAQ. The CDR3 is 16 amino acids. V was clipped by 4 bases and J by 5 bases; unmatched bases: 13. This CDR3 is CASSSSLDRLPYGYTF. The DNA for the CDR3 is TGTGCCAGCAGCTCCTCCCTGGACAGGCTCCCTTATGGCTACACCTTC.

The J gene is TRBJ2-2, the V gene TRBV20-1; 14 bases map to TRBD2. The junction had 2 bases not matched to a gene; V was cut back by 6 bases and J by 2 bases. Germline assignment: CDR1 DFQATT and CDR2 SNEGSKA (reference sequence). The CDR3 extends over 15 amino acids. CDR3 sequence (DNA): TGCAGTGCCGGGACTAGCGGGGGAAACACCGGGGAGCTGTTTTTT. Translation gives CSAGTSGGNTGELFF.

The rearrangement joins TRBV29-1 to TRBJ2-3; the D gene is possibly TRBD2 (5 bases). Germline loops: CDR1 SQVTM, CDR2 ANQGSEA. The CDR3 loop spans 14 amino acids. Trimming cost V 1 base and J 1 base, with 9 bases left between them. The CDR3 is CSVEAAAGTDTQYF. The CDR3 nucleotides read TGCAGCGTTGAAGCAGCGGCTGGCACAGATACGCAGTATTTT.

The V and J genes are TRBV5-4 and TRBJ2-5; no firm D call. Trimming took off 4 bases at V and 3 bases at J, with 13 bases between the two ends. This CDR3 region has 14 residues. In germline, CDR1 is SGHNT, CDR2 YYREEE (reference sequence). The CDR3 is CASSGGPTKETQYF. The DNA for the CDR3 is TGTGCCAGCAGCGGCGGACCGACCAAAGAGACCCAGTACTTC.

In this sample, this clonotype turned up a few times. V usage is TRBV20-1 and J usage is TRBJ2-5; maybe TRBD2 (6 bases). V dropped 3 bases and J dropped 7 bases, with 15 bases sitting between them. Germline V lookup: CDR1 DFQATT, CDR2 SNEGSKA (reference sequence). The length of the CDR3 is 13 residues. Here the CDR3 reads CSARGGPYRTQYF. The CDR3 DNA reads as TGCAGTGCTAGGGGAGGACCCTATCGGACCCAGTACTTC.